This note documents a single T cell receptor beta chain sequence. Antigen unknown. Researchers used 5'RACE with constant-segment primers to make TCR alpha and TCR beta cDNA libraries that carry sample barcodes and UMIs. TCRdb re-called the 5' RACE reads through MiXCR, storing one row per CDR3 protein. The data show roughly 110,000 distinct CDR3 sequences, with 15% to 20% seen just once and 25% to 30% held by the top ten. These data originate in a study of T-cell memory formation after mild COVID-19. Overall study context: Clusters of TCRs were largely donor specific. Study-wide findings and caveats: Later expanders leaned CD4+, whereas day 15 to 85 contracting clones were balanced CD4/CD8. Within pre-infection memory, some responding clones were found, suggesting cross-reactive memory joined.

The CDR3 sequence is 15 residues long. Germline V gene sequence: CDR1 KGHSH, CDR2 LQKENI. Trimming pared 2 bases from V and 0 bases from J, leaving 8 bases between. This receptor was obtained from an adult woman who had mild COVID-19 (a few samples of this study predate the infection). Cell type and time point are not known. The material sequenced was PBMCs or a T cell subset sorted from them (not recorded which). This sequence joins TRBV18 and TRBJ2-1; either TRBD1 or TRBD2 may fit D (6 bases each). The CDR3 region is CASSPTGASYNEQFF. In DNA, the CDR3 is TGTGCCAGCTCACCAACGGGGGCCTCCTACAATGAGCAGTTCTTC.